This T cell receptor beta chain was captured in a study of CD8 T cells in ankylosing spondylitis. Whole-study findings and limits: Reactive arthritis synovial fluid and blood were previously reported to contain some motif variants. Several highly homologous variants formed a TCR beta motif that appeared characteristic of ankylosing spondylitis blood. Disease-linked clones reportedly showed significant enrichment in matched ankylosing spondylitis synovial fluid.

Only a few counts were recorded for this clonotype. Its antigen is as yet unknown. Germline V CDR1 and CDR2: DFQATT, SNEGSKA (reference sequence). The CDR3 runs to 12 residues. Trimming left V 6 bases short and J 5 bases short, with 11 bases between. Quantitative molecular-barcoded 5'-RACE generated the TCR beta libraries. TCRdb itself ran the 5' RACE reads through MiXCR, one entry per CDR3 protein. The table lists some 130,000 distinct CDR3 sequences, 17% of them singletons. The sequence was collected from a male donor with ankylosing spondylitis. This rearrangement joins TRBV20-1 to TRBJ1-5; D gene unclear. The specimen was blood, either unsorted or a sorted T cell fraction (not recorded which). Here the CDR3 reads CSAGTIDQPQHF. CDR3 nucleotide sequence: TGCAGTGCGGGAACTATTGATCAGCCCCAGCATTTT.